This T cell receptor (beta chain) was documented in a study of T cell changes during pregnancy in multiple sclerosis. Clones were read by immunoSEQ multiplex PCR, and TCRdb kept only the in-frame ones, dropping some. Altogether approximately 85,000 clones are present, 94% being singletons, with the ten largest covering about 2.5%. Germline V gene data show CDR1 as SGHDN and CDR2 as FVKESK. V dropped 4 bases and J dropped 3 bases, with 19 bases sitting between them. The CDR3 covers 16 residues. The receptor was derived from a female donor with multiple sclerosis, enrolled in a pregnancy study. The chain employs TRBV14 and TRBJ2-7; D possibly corresponds to TRBD1 (6 bases). This specimen was peripheral blood, taken in the third trimester of pregnancy. CDR3 in amino acids: CASSRVGDRMIYEQYF. The DNA for the CDR3 is TGTGCCAGCAGCCGAGTAGGAGACAGGATGATCTACGAGCAGTACTTC.